The present TCR beta chain was sequenced within a study of T cell responses to AZD1222 COVID-19 vaccine. Findings of the study overall: Spike-specific TCR breadth and depth both grew after two AZD1222 doses.

As to this clone: Its antigen is unidentified.

CDR3 length: 15 amino acids. Per the germline V gene, CDR1 is SGHRS and CDR2 is YFSETQ. Between the trimmed V and J ends, which lost 0 bases and 7 bases, there was a span of 16 bases. This table comes from immunoSEQ multiplex PCR, and its TCRdb copy is limited to in-frame clones, with some not included. The sample holds more than 95,000 clones, more than 70% seen once. Sequencing was performed on peripheral blood, taken 28 days after the second AZD1222 dose. The rearrangement links TRBV5-1 to TRBJ1-1, with D possibly being TRBD1 (5 bases). The receptor was isolated from an adult who received the AZD1222 COVID-19 vaccine. CDR3 sequence: CASSLATAGGDEAFF. CDR3 in DNA: TGCGCCAGCAGCTTGGCAACGGCGGGGGGTGATGAAGCTTTCTTT.